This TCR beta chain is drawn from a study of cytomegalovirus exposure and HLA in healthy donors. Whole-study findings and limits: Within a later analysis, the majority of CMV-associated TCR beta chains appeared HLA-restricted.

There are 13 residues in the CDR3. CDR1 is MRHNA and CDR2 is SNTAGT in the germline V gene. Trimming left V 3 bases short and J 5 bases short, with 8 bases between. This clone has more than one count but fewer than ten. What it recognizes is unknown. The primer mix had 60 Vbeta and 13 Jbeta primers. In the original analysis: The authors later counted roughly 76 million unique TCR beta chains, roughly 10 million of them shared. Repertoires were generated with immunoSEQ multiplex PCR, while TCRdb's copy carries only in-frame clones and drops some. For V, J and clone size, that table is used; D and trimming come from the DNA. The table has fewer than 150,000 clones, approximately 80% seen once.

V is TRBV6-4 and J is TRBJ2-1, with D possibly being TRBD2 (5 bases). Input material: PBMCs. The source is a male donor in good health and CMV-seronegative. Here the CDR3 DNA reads TGTGCCAGCAGTGAACGGGGTCACAATGAGCAGTTCTTC. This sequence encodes CASSERGHNEQFF.